This record looks at one T cell receptor (beta chain) sequence and its context. Between the trimmed V and J ends, which lost 7 bases and 3 bases, there was a span of 9 bases. The CDR3 extends over 12 amino acids. The germline CDR1 and CDR2 sequences are MNHEY and SVGAGI. This specimen comes from a study of blood T cell repertoires in COVID-19. Study summary: Acute-phase and convalescent COVID-19 samples originated in the United States, Italy and Spain.

In the study's own analysis: Amplifying reference gene primers gave estimates of nucleated cell counts. Clones were sequenced by immunoSEQ multiplex PCR, and TCRdb holds only the in-frame ones, with some missing. That table gives V, J and clone size, and the DNA gave D and trimming. The sample contains under 200,000 clones, around four fifths of which appear only once. Among Cohort 3 donors, those recovered had two negative PCRs, clearance, or symptom resolution. The sequence was collected from a woman aged 55-70 years who had recovered from COVID-19. Sample: PBMCs or T cells enriched from blood (not recorded which). V usage is TRBV6-5 and J usage is TRBJ1-2; the D gene is possibly TRBD1 (5 bases). In nucleotides, the CDR3 is TGTGCCAGCACCACGGGGGACTATGGCTACACCTTC. Amino acids: CASTTGDYGYTF.